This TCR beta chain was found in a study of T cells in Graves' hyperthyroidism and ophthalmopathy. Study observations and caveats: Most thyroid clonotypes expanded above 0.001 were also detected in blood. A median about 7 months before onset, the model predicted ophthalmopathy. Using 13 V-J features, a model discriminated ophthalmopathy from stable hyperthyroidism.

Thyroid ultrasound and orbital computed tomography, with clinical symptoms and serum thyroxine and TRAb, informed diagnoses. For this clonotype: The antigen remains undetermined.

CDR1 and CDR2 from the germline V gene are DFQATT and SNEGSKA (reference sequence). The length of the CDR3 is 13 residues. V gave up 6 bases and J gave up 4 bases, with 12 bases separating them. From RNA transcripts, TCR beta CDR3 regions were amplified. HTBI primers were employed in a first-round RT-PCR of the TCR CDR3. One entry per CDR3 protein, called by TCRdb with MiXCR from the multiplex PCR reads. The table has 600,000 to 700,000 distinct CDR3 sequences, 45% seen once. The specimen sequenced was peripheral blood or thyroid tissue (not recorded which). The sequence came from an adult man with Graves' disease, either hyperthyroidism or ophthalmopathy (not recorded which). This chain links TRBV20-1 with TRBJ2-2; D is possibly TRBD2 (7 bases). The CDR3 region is CSAGGRATGELFF. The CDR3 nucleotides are TGCAGTGCGGGGGGGCGGGCCACCGGGGAGCTGTTTTTT.